These 19 T cell receptor beta chains were all obtained from the same sample, sequenced in a study of blood T cell repertoires in COVID-19. Generated by immunoSEQ multiplex PCR, the TCRdb table keeps only in-frame clones and is missing some. The sample has some 260,000 clones, around four fifths seen once. Sequencing used PBMCs or T cells enriched from blood (not recorded which). All receptors come from a man between 25 and 39 years old with acute COVID-19.

This clone was observed once. The chain combines TRBV5-4 with TRBJ2-2, with 13 bases fitting TRBD2. There are 16 residues in the CDR3. Germline-derived CDR1 and CDR2 are SGHNT and YYREEE (reference sequence). The junction had 4 bases not matched to a gene; V was cut back by 4 bases and J by 4 bases. CDR3 amino acids: CASSPGLAGVTGELFF. The CDR3 DNA follows: TGTGCCAGCAGCCCCGGACTAGCGGGGGTCACCGGGGAGCTGTTTTTT. The full variable domain, its missing parts supplied by reference TRBV5-4 and TRBJ2-2, is ETGVTQSPTHLIKTRGQQVTLRCSSQSGHNTVSWYQQALGQGPQFIFQYYREEENGRGNFPPRFSGLQFPNYSSELNVNALELDDSALYLCASSPGLAGVTGELFFGEGSRLTVL.

At least ten counts were recorded for this clone. The CDR3 region has the DNA TGTGCCAGCAGTTTAATCGCTGAAGCTTTCTTT. It codes for CASSLIAEAFF. The chain recombines TRBV28 with TRBJ1-1; D gene ambiguous. Trimming left V 2 bases short and J 6 bases short, with 4 bases between. Germline V CDR1 and CDR2: MDHEN, SYDVKM. This CDR3 is built from 11 residues.

This clone has at least ten counts. An end of the junction differs from the germline gene, which may be a read error. This sequence joins TRBV5-1 and TRBJ2-5; 9 bases are shared with TRBD2. From germline, CDR1 is SGHRS and CDR2 YFSETQ. CDR3 length: 16 residues. The CDR3 region is CASTLQLSGGSETQYF. The CDR3 nucleotides read TGCGCCAGCACCTTGCAATTAAGCGGGGGGTCAGAGACCCAGTACTTC.

This sequence joins TRBV10-3 and TRBJ1-1; weak D call: TRBD1 (5 bases). Trimming removed 5 bases from V and 1 base from J, with 11 bases in between. The CDR3 covers 14 residues. Germline V CDR1 and CDR2: ENHRY, SYGVKD. As DNA, the CDR3 is TGTGCCATCAGTCCCTTGGGGGGGAACACTGAAGCTTTCTTT. Protein: CAISPLGGNTEAFF.

The chain couples TRBV28 to TRBJ1-2, with 8 nucleotides matching TRBD1. After removal of 3 bases from V and 8 bases from J, the junction contained 11 bases not matched to a gene. From germline, CDR1 is MDHEN and CDR2 SYDVKM. The CDR3 is 15 residues long. The CDR3 DNA is TGTGCCAGCAGTTTGGCCGGGACAGGCCCCCGGGGCTACACCTTC. Its translation: CASSLAGTGPRGYTF.

A single count supports this clone. V gene TRBV2 combines with J gene TRBJ1-4; possible D gene TRBD1, 5 bases. The CDR3 contains 15 residues. The germline V and J ends were trimmed by 4 bases and 2 bases, with 11 bases remaining between them. CDR1 is SNHLY, CDR2 FYNNEI, per germline. For the CDR3, the DNA is TGTGCCAGCAGTGTAGCTCGGGGGACTAATGAAAAACTGTTTTTT. Translating gives CASSVARGTNEKLFF.

The chain joins TRBV27 to TRBJ1-1; tentative D call: TRBD1 (6 bases). The CDR3 consists of 15 residues. Trimming took off 2 bases at V and 0 bases at J, with 10 bases between the two ends. CDR1 is MNHEY, CDR2 SMNVEV, per germline (reference sequence). The CDR3 sequence: CASSLAWTVNTEAFF. CDR3 in DNA: TGTGCCAGCAGTTTAGCCTGGACAGTGAACACTGAAGCTTTCTTT.

The genes are TRBV6-5 and TRBJ2-7; a possible D gene is TRBD1 (6 bases). CDR1 is MNHEY, CDR2 SVGAGI, per germline. The CDR3 totals 14 residues. V gave up 6 bases and J gave up 3 bases, with 15 bases separating them. In nucleotides, the CDR3 is TGTGCCAGCAGAGCGACAGGTAGGGGCTACGAGCAGTACGTC. Residues: CASRATGRGYEQYV.

The gene calls are TRBV5-1 and TRBJ2-3; 8 bases line up with TRBD2. V lost 3 bases to trimming and J lost 5 bases; unmatched junction nucleotides: 14. The CDR3 totals 17 residues. The germline V gene encodes CDR1 SGHRS and CDR2 YFSETQ. CDR3 loop: CASSSWAQAGAEDTQYF. The CDR3 nucleotides read TGCGCCAGCAGCTCATGGGCGCAAGCGGGGGCTGAAGATACGCAGTATTTT.

The chain recombines TRBV6-5 with TRBJ2-7; the D gene is possibly TRBD2 (5 bases). CDR1 and CDR2 (germline): MNHEY, SVGAGI. The CDR3 totals 15 residues. V was pared by 0 bases and J by 4 bases, with 13 bases between. The CDR3 reads CASSYSRRVGYEQYV. The CDR3 DNA reads TGTGCCAGCAGTTACTCTAGGCGGGTTGGGTACGAGCAGTACGTC.

The rearrangement uses TRBV6-2 or TRBV6-3 and TRBJ1-4, with 11 bases aligning to TRBD1. Germline CDR1 is MNHEY and CDR2 is SVGEGT. The ends lost 2 bases at V and 8 bases at J; junction bases unmatched: 10. The CDR3 spans 17 residues. The CDR3 reads CASSYRRTGGVEEKLFF. The CDR3 DNA is TGTGCCAGCAGTTACCGTAGGACAGGGGGCGTTGAGGAAAAACTGTTTTTT.

This clone was observed many times. Other DNA sequences in this sample translate to the same CDR3. The chain carries TRBV6-4 and TRBJ2-3; TRBD2 aligns across 7 bases. J gave up 1 base and V 0 bases, and 1 base lay outside the gene matches. This CDR3 has 15 residues. Germline lookup yields CDR1 MRHNA and CDR2 SNTAGT. The CDR3 bases are TGTGCCAGCAGTGACTCAAGCGGGGGCACAGATACGCAGTATTTT. Protein: CASSDSSGGTDTQYF.

Ten or more counts support this clone. The same CDR3 also results from other DNA sequences found in this sample. The chain has TRBV6-1 and TRBJ2-5; 12 bases map to TRBD2. The CDR3 has 15 residues. Trimming removed 2 bases from V and 4 bases from J; junction bases left unmatched: 2. Germline V lookup: CDR1 MNHNS, CDR2 SASEGT. As DNA, the CDR3 is TGTGCCAGCAGTGAACTAGCGGGAGGGCCAGAGACCCAGTACTTC. It is translated as CASSELAGGPETQYF.

The chain links TRBV5-4 to TRBJ1-1; tentatively, D is TRBD1 (5 bases). Germline CDR1 SGHNT, CDR2 YYREEE (reference sequence). V lost 0 bases and J lost 1, with 10 bases in between. The CDR3 contains 15 residues. The CDR3 sequence: CASSLDLGGNTEAFF. The CDR3 nucleotides are TGTGCCAGCAGCTTGGATTTGGGGGGGAACACTGAAGCTTTCTTT.

The chain combines TRBV28 with TRBJ2-5; 8 nucleotides line up with TRBD2. Trimming took 6 bases from V and 5 from J; bases not matched to a gene: 5. CDR3 length: 13 amino acids. In germline, CDR1 is MDHEN, CDR2 SYDVKM. CDR3 loop: CASRTSERETQYF. DNA for the CDR3: TGTGCCAGCAGGACTAGCGAAAGGGAGACCCAGTACTTC.

This clone was observed once. The V gene is TRBV28, the J gene TRBJ1-5; D is undetermined. Germline V lookup: CDR1 MDHEN, CDR2 SYDVKM. The CDR3 loop spans 15 amino acids. Trimming cost V 7 bases and J 3 bases, with 16 bases left between them. CDR3: CASNLLRDSNQPQHF. For the CDR3, the DNA is TGTGCCAGCAACCTTTTGAGGGATTCCAATCAGCCCCAGCATTTT.

This chain links TRBV5-1 with TRBJ1-2; D unclear. Germline values: CDR1 SGHRS, CDR2 YFSETQ. There are 13 residues in the CDR3. Trimming shortened V by 0 bases and J by 7 bases, and 10 bases separated the two germline ends. Written as DNA, the CDR3 is TGCGCCAGCAGCTTGGCCGGGGATGCTGGCTACACCTTC. It is translated as CASSLAGDAGYTF. Full variable domain (rest looked up from reference TRBV5-1 and TRBJ1-2): KAGVTQTPRYLIKTRGQQVTLSCSPISGHRSVSWYQQTPGQGLQFLFEYFSETQRNKGNFPGRFSGRQFSNSRSEMNVSTLELGDSALYLCASSLAGDAGYTFGSGTRLTVV.

This chain joins TRBV6-6 and TRBJ2-5; D remains ambiguous. Per the germline V gene, CDR1 is MNHNY and CDR2 is SVGAGI (reference sequence). The CDR3 consists of 14 residues. Trimming stripped 0 bases from V and 2 bases from J, with 7 bases between. The chain's CDR3 is CASSYSKQQETQYF. DNA of the CDR3: TGTGCCAGCAGTTACTCGAAACAGCAAGAGACCCAGTACTTC.

As regards this clone: Different DNA sequences within this sample yield the same CDR3. The chain combines TRBV7-3 with TRBJ2-3; TRBD2 agrees at 8 bases. This CDR3 is built from 15 residues. The junction had 3 bases not matched to a gene; V was cut back by 2 bases and J by 2 bases. Germline CDR1 is SGHTA and CDR2 is FQGTGA. The CDR3 reads CASSLAGGATDTQYF. In DNA form, the CDR3 reads TGTGCCAGCAGCTTAGCCGGGGGGGCCACAGATACGCAGTATTTT.